The next 26 T cell receptor beta chains were all read from a single sample in a study of T cell responses to AZD1222 COVID-19 vaccine. Only in-frame clones appear in the TCRdb table, and some are missing; sequencing was by immunoSEQ multiplex PCR. Of tens of thousands of clones in the sample, about nine tenths were seen once. The sequencing here drew on peripheral blood, taken 28 days after the second AZD1222 dose. The receptors derive from an adult who received the AZD1222 COVID-19 vaccine.

The V and J genes are TRBV29-1 and TRBJ2-3, with D maybe TRBD1 (6 bases). Germline CDR1 and CDR2: SQVTM and ANQGSEA. The CDR3 totals 13 residues. V lost 7 bases to trimming and J lost 2 bases, with 13 bases between them. CDR3 coding DNA: TGCAGCGCCCGAGTGGGGGCCACAGATACGCAGTATTTT. It specifies CSARVGATDTQYF.

This clone was detected only once. The chain carries TRBV5-1 and TRBJ2-3; D may be TRBD2 (5 bases). CDR3 size: 15 residues. The germline V gene has CDR1 SGHRS and CDR2 YFSETQ. V was pared by 0 bases and J by 5 bases, with 13 bases between. The CDR3 spells CASSLAGGGVDTQYF. The CDR3 DNA reads as TGCGCCAGCAGCTTGGCCGGAGGCGGAGTAGATACGCAGTATTTT.

The rearrangement joins TRBV12-3 or TRBV12-4 to TRBJ2-7; D is unclear. V lost 3 bases and J lost 3, with 9 bases in between. The CDR3 covers 13 residues. CDR3 region: CASSLAYNYEQYF. The CDR3 DNA sequence: TGTGCCAGCAGTTTGGCATACAACTACGAGCAGTACTTC.

The chain joins TRBV7-9 to TRBJ2-1; D is ambiguous. The CDR3 covers 15 residues. CDR1 is SEHNR, CDR2 FQNEAQ, per germline (reference sequence). V dropped 1 base and J dropped 6 bases, with 13 bases sitting between them. CDR3 sequence reads: CASSLEVRQRNEQFF. The CDR3, as DNA: TGTGCCAGCAGCTTAGAAGTTCGTCAGCGCAATGAGCAGTTCTTC.

Only one count was recorded for this clone. The V call is TRBV6-5, the J call TRBJ2-7; maybe TRBD1 (6 bases). The ends were cut back, 0 bases at V and 3 bases at J, with 9 bases in the middle. Germline V CDR1 and CDR2: MNHEY, SVGAGI. The CDR3 consists of 14 residues. The DNA for the CDR3 is TGTGCCAGCAGTTACTCGATAGGGGGCTACGAGCAGTACTTC. This encodes CASSYSIGGYEQYF.

The rearrangement uses TRBV7-9 and TRBJ1-1; D unclear. Germline V CDR1 and CDR2: SEHNR, FQNEAQ (reference sequence). Trimming took off 5 bases at V and 1 base at J, with 11 bases between the two ends. The CDR3 consists of 14 residues. The CDR3 here is CASSPQVGNTEAFF. In DNA form, the CDR3 reads TGTGCCAGCAGCCCGCAGGTAGGGAACACTGAAGCTTTCTTT.

The chain is built from TRBV18 and TRBJ1-3, with D hard to call. The CDR3 consists of 11 residues. Germline V gives CDR1 KGHSH, CDR2 LQKENI. With 2 bases removed from V and 4 bases from J, the gap between germline ends came to 0 bases. CDR3 DNA: TGTGCCAGCTCACCAGGAAACACCATATATTTT. Translated: CASSPGNTIYF.

This clone showed up just once. The junction and the germline gene differ at one end; a read error may be behind it. V gene TRBV7-9 combines with J gene TRBJ2-5; TRBD2 agrees at 9 bases. Germline values: CDR1 SEHNR, CDR2 FQNEAQ (reference sequence). The CDR3 is 15 amino acids. The CDR3 coding sequence is TGTGCCAGCAGCCTAGCGGGGCCTCGACAAGAGACCCAGTACTTC. This translates into CASSLAGPRQETQYF.

The V and J genes are TRBV6-1 and TRBJ2-7, with 8 positions matching TRBD2. Trimming removed 7 bases from V and 2 bases from J; junction bases left unmatched: 4. Germline V gene data show CDR1 as MNHNS and CDR2 as SASEGT. There are 13 residues in the CDR3. The CDR3 DNA sequence: TGTGCCAGCACAGCGGGAGAAGCCTACGAGCAGTACTTC. Translated, it gives CASTAGEAYEQYF.

This clone was counted a single time. The chain has TRBV7-2 and TRBJ2-5; 8 bases fit TRBD1. This CDR3 region has 16 residues. Germline CDR1 is SGHTA and CDR2 is FQGNSA. Losses at the gene ends were 0 bases for V and 2 bases for J; bases not matched to a gene: 5. CDR3 nucleotide sequence: TGTGCCAGCAGCTTAGCCCACACAGGGGGGCAAGAGACCCAGTACTTC. Its protein is CASSLAHTGGQETQYF.

Here the CDR3 reads CARSPRISSGRLQFF. The DNA for the CDR3 is TGTGCCAGAAGCCCCCGGATATCTAGCGGGAGACTACAGTTCTTC. J is TRBJ2-1 and V is TRBV5-3, with 10 bases lining up with TRBD2. TRBV5-3 is an ORF; its function is uncertain. Trimming removed 4 bases from V and 13 bases from J; junction bases left unmatched: 14. This CDR3 is 15 amino acids long.

V is TRBV6-5 and J is TRBJ1-2, with 7 nucleotides matching TRBD1. J gave up 6 bases and V 6 bases, and 7 bases lay outside the gene matches. The germline CDR1 and CDR2 sequences are MNHEY and SVGAGI. This CDR3 has 13 amino acids. CDR3: CASREDRRNGYTF. The CDR3 coding sequence is TGTGCCAGCAGGGAGGACAGGCGTAATGGCTACACCTTC.

V gene TRBV19 combines with J gene TRBJ2-7; D is perhaps TRBD1 (6 bases). Germline assignment: CDR1 LNHDA and CDR2 SQIVND (reference sequence). The V and J ends lost 3 bases and 0 bases respectively, with 9 bases between them. This CDR3 region has 14 residues. This chain's CDR3 is CASSIGTSSYEQYF. In DNA form, the CDR3 reads TGTGCCAGTAGTATTGGGACAAGCTCCTACGAGCAGTACTTC.

The chain recombines TRBV27 with TRBJ2-7; 9 positions agree with TRBD2. Trimming cost V 3 bases and J 3 bases; bases outside gene matches: 12. CDR1 is MNHEY, CDR2 SMNVEV, per germline (reference sequence). This CDR3 region has 17 residues. CDR3 loop: CASSFRGGRARHYEQYF. The CDR3 bases are TGTGCCAGCAGTTTCCGAGGCGGGAGGGCCCGCCACTACGAGCAGTACTTC.

The J gene is TRBJ2-1, the V gene TRBV21-1. TRBV21-1 is a known pseudogene. This CDR3 is 17 amino acids long. CDR3 protein: CASSRKGGGPAYNEQFF. CDR3 in DNA: TGTGCCAGCAGCAGAAAGGGGGGCGGGCCCGCCTACAATGAGCAGTTCTTC.

The chain couples TRBV15 to TRBJ2-1; the match to TRBD1 covers 8 bases. J lost 6 bases, V lost 0 bases, and 7 bases had no gene match. This CDR3 is built from 16 residues. Germline V CDR1 and CDR2: LNHNV, YYDKDF (reference sequence). The CDR3 sequence is CATSRESLGQVNEQFF. DNA of the CDR3: TGTGCCACCAGCAGAGAATCGCTGGGACAGGTCAATGAGCAGTTCTTC.

The chain employs TRBV4-1 and TRBJ2-5, with a tentative D call TRBD1 (6 bases). The V and J ends lost 4 bases and 5 bases respectively, with 23 bases between them. Per germline, CDR1 MGHRA and CDR2 YSYEKL. CDR3 size: 17 residues. CDR3 region: CASSLEKEVGRGETQYF. CDR3 DNA sequence: TGCGCCAGCAGCCTAGAGAAAGAGGTCGGAAGGGGGGAGACCCAGTACTTC.

The rearrangement links TRBV19 to TRBJ2-1; 8 positions match TRBD2. The CDR3 totals 16 residues. Per the germline V gene, CDR1 is LNHDA and CDR2 is SQIVND (reference sequence). J was trimmed by 2 bases and V by 5 bases; bases with no gene match: 8. Written as DNA, the CDR3 is TGTGCCAGTAGTGCCTGGACTAGCCGAGCCTACAATGAGCAGTTCTTC. Its translation is CASSAWTSRAYNEQFF.

The rearrangement links TRBV29-1 to TRBJ2-1, with D tentatively TRBD1 or TRBD2 (5 bases each). This CDR3 is built from 16 residues. Germline V gene lookup returns CDR1 SQVTM and CDR2 ANQGSEA. V was shortened by 1 base and J by 4 bases, with 17 bases between the two germline ends. This chain's CDR3 is CSVEGGKAEAYNEQFF. The CDR3 region has the DNA TGCAGCGTTGAAGGGGGGAAGGCGGAGGCATACAATGAGCAGTTCTTC.

The chain joins TRBV7-2 to TRBJ2-3, with D possibly matching TRBD1 (5 bases). The CDR3 is 15 amino acids. The V end lost 1 base, the J end lost 1 base, and 9 bases lay between the germline ends. Germline V gene data show CDR1 as SGHTA and CDR2 as FQGNSA. CDR3: CASSLVVGRTDTQYF. The DNA of the CDR3 is TGTGCCAGCAGCTTAGTGGTGGGGCGCACAGATACGCAGTATTTT.

The rearrangement joins TRBV3-1 (or the pseudogene TRBV3-2) to TRBJ1-2; D unresolved. Deletions cut 1 base from V and 5 bases from J, with 14 bases between. The CDR3 covers 15 residues. Looked up from germline, CDR1 is LGHDT and CDR2 is YNNKEL (reference sequence). Written as DNA, the CDR3 is TGTGCCAGCAGCCAAGGGCAGGTTGTCGCTTATGGCTACACCTTC. This gives the protein CASSQGQVVAYGYTF.

This rearrangement joins TRBV5-5 to TRBJ2-2; 13 nucleotides align to TRBD2. The CDR3 is made up of 17 amino acids. Looked up from germline, CDR1 is SGHKS and CDR2 is YYEKEE (reference sequence). J was trimmed by 5 bases and V by 0 bases; bases with no gene match: 4. This CDR3 is CASSLGTSGRYTGELFF. The CDR3 coding sequence is TGTGCCAGCAGCTTGGGGACTAGCGGGAGATATACCGGGGAGCTGTTTTTT.

V and J are TRBV5-1 and TRBJ1-1; D is unclear. V lost 2 bases, J lost 1 base, and 6 bases lay in between. Germline V lookup: CDR1 SGHRS, CDR2 YFSETQ. The CDR3 totals 13 residues. CDR3 loop: CASSFNGNTEAFF. CDR3 DNA: TGCGCCAGCAGCTTCAACGGGAACACTGAAGCTTTCTTT.

The gene calls are TRBV5-4 and TRBJ2-3, with TRBD2 identical over 11 bases. J lost 1 base, V lost 4 bases, and 5 bases had no gene match. The CDR3 sequence is 16 residues long. CDR1 is SGHNT, CDR2 YYREEE, per germline (reference sequence). The CDR3 nucleotides are TGTGCCAGCAGCGAGACTAGCGGGACGGGCACAGATACGCAGTATTTT. Translation gives CASSETSGTGTDTQYF. The complete variable domain, with remaining parts taken from reference TRBV5-4 and TRBJ2-3, reads ETGVTQSPTHLIKTRGQQVTLRCSSQSGHNTVSWYQQALGQGPQFIFQYYREEENGRGNFPPRFSGLQFPNYSSELNVNALELDDSALYLCASSETSGTGTDTQYFGPGTRLTVL.

The chain recombines TRBV6-6 with TRBJ1-1, with D uncertain. V gave up 4 bases and J gave up 8 bases, with 11 bases separating them. The CDR3 spans 12 residues. Germline-derived CDR1 and CDR2 are MNHNY and SVGAGI (reference sequence). The CDR3 here is CASSLEAAEAFF. The DNA for the CDR3 is TGTGCCAGCAGTTTGGAGGCTGCGGAAGCTTTCTTT.

V usage is TRBV7-2 and J usage is TRBJ2-5, with D uncertain. CDR3 size: 12 residues. Germline V gene lookup returns CDR1 SGHTA and CDR2 FQGNSA. Trimming took off 1 base at V and 5 bases at J, with 5 bases between the two ends. CDR3 sequence: CASSLDRETQYF. DNA for the CDR3: TGTGCCAGCAGCTTAGATCGGGAGACCCAGTACTTC.